Listed here are 21 T cell receptor beta chains from one sample, sequenced in a study of shared clonotypes between healthy human individuals. Sequenced by immunoSEQ multiplex PCR; TCRdb stores in-frame clones only, minus some. In the table there are roughly 2 million clones, about 95% of which are singletons. It was CD45RO-negative cells, positively selected for CCR7, that made up naive CD8 cells, with terminally differentiated effector memory CD45RA+ cells excluded. Material: naive CD8+ T cells sorted from blood. The receptors were sampled from a young man in good health.

For this clone: This specimen includes other DNA sequences encoding the same CDR3. The chain joins TRBV5-1 to TRBJ2-1; D remains unclear. In germline, CDR1 is SGHRS, CDR2 YFSETQ. Trimming left V 0 bases short and J 0 bases short, with 10 bases between. The CDR3 totals 16 residues. The CDR3 DNA reads as TGCGCCAGCAGCTTGGAAGGAGCCGCCTCCTACAATGAGCAGTTCTTC. It encodes CASSLEGAASYNEQFF.

This chain joins TRBV5-1 and TRBJ2-7; D might be TRBD1 (5 bases). The V gene lost 3 bases and the J gene lost 7 bases, with 20 bases spanning the gap. The CDR3 is 15 amino acids. The germline gives CDR1 SGHRS, CDR2 YFSETQ. The DNA for the CDR3 is TGCGCCAGCAGCTATGTGGGAATAGGGGTTAAGGAGCAGTACTTC. It is translated as CASSYVGIGVKEQYF.

The J gene is TRBJ2-7, the V gene TRBV4-1; 8 bases align to TRBD1. J was trimmed by 6 bases and V by 4 bases; bases with no gene match: 2. CDR1 MGHRA and CDR2 YSYEKL come from the germline V gene. This CDR3 has 12 amino acids. In nucleotides, the CDR3 is TGCGCCAGCAGCCCCACAGGGGGCGAGCAGTACTTC. Amino acids: CASSPTGGEQYF.

This clone occurred once. The chain combines TRBV30 with TRBJ1-1; D call uncertain. V lost 4 bases, J lost 4 bases, and 10 bases lay in between. Per the germline V gene, CDR1 is GTSNPN and CDR2 is SVGIG (reference sequence). The CDR3 length is 12 residues. The CDR3 region has the DNA TGTGCCTGGAACGGAATCACCACTGAAGCTTTCTTT. Its protein product is CAWNGITTEAFF.

V gene TRBV7-8 combines with J gene TRBJ1-1, with D possibly matching TRBD1 (5 bases). Per germline, CDR1 SGHVS and CDR2 FQNEAQ. The CDR3 runs 16 residues. Trimming left V 6 bases short and J 3 bases short, with 20 bases between. In nucleotides, the CDR3 is TGTGCCAGCAGGAAAGTGGATGTAGGGGTCGACACTGAAGCTTTCTTT. It translates to CASRKVDVGVDTEAFF.

V is TRBV25-1 and J is TRBJ2-7; D gene ambiguous. The CDR3 contains 11 residues. Germline V gene data show CDR1 as MGHDK and CDR2 as SYGVNS. Trimming removed 5 bases at V and 3 bases at J, with 5 bases between. The CDR3 loop is CASSINYEQYF. The CDR3 bases are TGTGCCAGCAGTATTAACTACGAGCAGTACTTC.

The rearrangement links TRBV30 to TRBJ1-1; D is perhaps TRBD1 (5 bases). V lost 5 bases and J 3 bases, leaving 16 bases between the germline ends. Per the germline V gene, CDR1 is GTSNPN and CDR2 is SVGIG (reference sequence). The CDR3 runs 14 residues. CDR3 DNA: TGTGCCTGGCAGTATCAAGGAGGGGACACTGAAGCTTTCTTT. Translation gives CAWQYQGGDTEAFF.

The V gene is TRBV16, the J gene TRBJ1-4; TRBD1 aligns across 7 bases. Losses at the gene ends were 0 bases for V and 8 bases for J; bases not matched to a gene: 9. Per germline, CDR1 KGHSY and CDR2 FQNENV. The CDR3 contains 16 residues. This CDR3 reads CASSQSGQGVREKLFF. CDR3 DNA sequence: TGTGCCAGCAGCCAATCGGGGCAGGGGGTTCGAGAAAAACTGTTTTTT.

The rearrangement uses TRBV4-3 and TRBJ2-2; 8 bases match TRBD1. This CDR3 has 13 amino acids. The ends lost 4 bases at V and 6 bases at J; junction bases unmatched: 1. Germline V CDR1 and CDR2: LGHNA, YSLEER. The CDR3 sequence: CASSPQGAGELFF. CDR3 bases: TGCGCCAGCAGCCCACAGGGGGCCGGGGAGCTGTTTTTT.

The J gene is TRBJ2-1, the V gene TRBV12-5, with 10 bases aligning to TRBD2. The CDR3 has 16 amino acids. V shed 5 bases and J 6 bases; nucleotides not matched to a gene: 10. Germline V gene lookup returns CDR1 LGHNT and CDR2 FRNRAP. The CDR3 DNA sequence: TGTGCTAGTGGTCCGTCGGGAGCGGGAGGGAGCAATGAGCAGTTCTTC. Translated, it gives CASGPSGAGGSNEQFF.

The chain uses TRBV5-1 and TRBJ1-5, with a weak D call TRBD1 (5 bases). Germline assignment: CDR1 SGHRS and CDR2 YFSETQ. This CDR3 is 14 amino acids long. The V end was cut by 0 bases, the J end by 8 bases, with 12 bases between. The CDR3 DNA reads TGCGCCAGCAGCTTGGGTAGGGGTGGCGAGCCCCAGCATTTT. Protein sequence: CASSLGRGGEPQHF. Full variable domain (missing parts from reference TRBV5-1 and TRBJ1-5): KAGVTQTPRYLIKTRGQQVTLSCSPISGHRSVSWYQQTPGQGLQFLFEYFSETQRNKGNFPGRFSGRQFSNSRSEMNVSTLELGDSALYLCASSLGRGGEPQHFGDGTRLSIL.

The V and J genes are TRBV4-1 and TRBJ1-2; 7 bases are shared with TRBD1. V lost 0 bases to trimming and J lost 4 bases; unmatched junction nucleotides: 8. This CDR3 contains 16 residues. CDR1 and CDR2 (germline): MGHRA, YSYEKL. CDR3 DNA sequence: TGCGCCAGCAGCCAAGAAGCGGACAGGAACTTCTATGGCTACACCTTC. Its translation: CASSQEADRNFYGYTF.

The rearrangement uses TRBV9 and TRBJ2-5, with D unclear. Looked up from germline, CDR1 is SGDLS and CDR2 is YYNGEE. V was shortened by 0 bases and J by 5 bases, with 17 bases between the two germline ends. The CDR3 spans 16 residues. The CDR3 DNA follows: TGTGCCAGCAGCGTAGGTCGGGCAGCGACCCGCGAGACCCAGTACTTC. Protein sequence: CASSVGRAATRETQYF.

In its sample, this clone was seen once. This chain uses TRBV6-4 with TRBJ2-1, with D unclear. The CDR3 loop spans 13 amino acids. The germline V and J ends were trimmed by 1 base and 1 base, with 2 bases remaining between them. CDR1 MRHNA and CDR2 SNTAGT come from the germline V gene. The CDR3 protein is CASSDFSYNEQFF. In nucleotides, the CDR3 is TGTGCCAGCAGTGACTTTTCCTACAATGAGCAGTTCTTC.

The chain joins TRBV27 to TRBJ2-7; D not resolved. The CDR3 spans 14 residues. CDR1 is MNHEY, CDR2 SMNVEV, per germline (reference sequence). Between the trimmed V and J ends, which lost 3 bases and 0 bases, there was a span of 9 bases. The chain's CDR3 is CASSFVHSSYEQYF. The CDR3 nucleotides are TGTGCCAGCAGTTTTGTTCATAGCTCCTACGAGCAGTACTTC.

The chain links TRBV6-1 to TRBJ1-5, with a possible D match to TRBD1 (5 bases). The CDR3 extends over 13 amino acids. Trimming removed 8 bases at V and 4 bases at J, with 12 bases between. The germline V gene encodes CDR1 MNHNS and CDR2 SASEGT. CDR3 sequence reads: CASFIGGNQPQHF. CDR3 sequence (DNA): TGTGCCAGCTTCATTGGGGGGAATCAGCCCCAGCATTTT.

This chain connects TRBV19 to TRBJ1-1; tentatively, D is TRBD1 (5 bases). Trimming took off 6 bases at V and 5 bases at J, with 22 bases between the two ends. This CDR3 region has 16 residues. Per the germline V gene, CDR1 is LNHDA and CDR2 is SQIVND (reference sequence). CDR3 protein: CASSLSGEGRGTEAFF. The CDR3 nucleotides read TGTGCCAGTAGCCTGTCGGGGGAAGGTCGGGGAACTGAAGCTTTCTTT.

The CDR3 DNA is TGCGCCAGCAGCCAACCATCAGGGGGCACGTACGAGCAGTACTTC. Amino acids: CASSQPSGGTYEQYF. The gene calls are TRBV5-1 and TRBJ2-7, with 8 bases matching TRBD1. J was trimmed by 4 bases and V by 4 bases; bases with no gene match: 10. This CDR3 contains 15 residues. Germline V gives CDR1 SGHRS, CDR2 YFSETQ. Together with reference TRBV5-1 and TRBJ2-7, the CDR3 gives the full variable domain: KAGVTQTPRYLIKTRGQQVTLSCSPISGHRSVSWYQQTPGQGLQFLFEYFSETQRNKGNFPGRFSGRQFSNSRSEMNVSTLELGDSALYLCASSQPSGGTYEQYFGPGTRLTVT.

Concerning this clone itself: Other DNA sequences in the same sample also yield this CDR3. The chain is built from TRBV5-6 and TRBJ1-1; D uncertain. The ends were cut back, 3 bases at V and 3 bases at J, with 6 bases in the middle. Germline V gene lookup returns CDR1 SGHDT and CDR2 YYEEEE. CDR3 length: 12 amino acids. CDR3 region: CASSSGDTEAFF. CDR3 bases: TGTGCCAGCAGCTCGGGAGACACTGAAGCTTTCTTT.

The chain joins TRBV25-1 to TRBJ2-1; the D gene is possibly TRBD1 (7 bases). CDR1 is MGHDK, CDR2 SYGVNS, per germline. V was shortened by 1 base and J by 7 bases, with 17 bases between the two germline ends. The CDR3 contains 16 residues. The CDR3 region has the DNA TGTGCCAGCAGTGAATTTCAGGGGGGCCCATGGAATGAGCAGTTCTTC. Translating gives CASSEFQGGPWNEQFF.

Comment on this clone: This sample includes further DNA sequences coding for the same CDR3. The rearrangement uses TRBV9 and TRBJ2-3; TRBD1 might be the D (5 bases). CDR3 length: 14 residues. Germline values: CDR1 SGDLS, CDR2 YYNGEE. Trimming cost V 2 bases and J 0 bases, with 7 bases left between them. CDR3 nucleotide sequence: TGTGCCAGCAGCGTCGACAGAAGCACAGATACGCAGTATTTT. It translates to CASSVDRSTDTQYF.